These 16 T cell receptor beta chains were all obtained from the same sample, sequenced in a study of blood T cell repertoires in COVID-19. Clones were read by immunoSEQ multiplex PCR, and TCRdb kept only the in-frame ones, dropping some. The sample contains several thousand clones, roughly 70% of which appear only once. Source material: peripheral blood. These TCRs come from a man aged 65-85 years with active COVID-19.

Here the CDR3 DNA reads TGTGCCAGCAGCCAAGAGGGGACAGGGGCTCGCCACGAGCAGTACTTC. This encodes CASSQEGTGARHEQYF. This chain joins TRBV4-2 and TRBJ2-7; 10 bases map to TRBD1. V was clipped by 0 bases and J by 5 bases; unmatched bases: 7. This CDR3 is built from 16 residues. Germline CDR1 reads LGHNA; CDR2 reads YNFKEQ.

The rearrangement uses TRBV7-9 and TRBJ1-2; 9 bases line up with TRBD1. Germline values: CDR1 SEHNR, CDR2 FQNEAQ (reference sequence). Trimming at V came to 1 base and at J to 5 bases, leaving 2 bases not matched to a gene. The CDR3 contains 14 residues. The CDR3 DNA follows: TGTGCCAGCAGCTTAGTAGGACAGGGGTATGGCTACACCTTC. The encoded protein is CASSLVGQGYGYTF. The complete variable domain, with remaining parts taken from reference TRBV7-9 and TRBJ1-2, reads DTGVSQNPRHKITKRGQNVTFRCDPISEHNRLYWYRQTLGQGPEFLTYFQNEAQLEKSRLLSDRFSAERPKGSFSTLEIQRTEQGDSAMYLCASSLVGQGYGYTFGSGTRLTVV.

The rearrangement joins TRBV9 to TRBJ1-2; a possible D gene is TRBD1 (5 bases). V lost 2 bases, J lost 4 bases, and 9 bases lay in between. Germline loops: CDR1 SGDLS, CDR2 YYNGEE. The CDR3 runs 13 residues. The CDR3 DNA reads as TGTGCCAGCAGCGTGGGGGAGGGCTATGGCTACACCTTC. It codes for CASSVGEGYGYTF.

The chain links TRBV4-1 to TRBJ2-3, with D possibly TRBD2 on 5 matching bases. CDR1 is MGHRA, CDR2 YSYEKL, per germline. V lost 1 base to trimming and J lost 4 bases, with 9 bases between them. This CDR3 region has 14 residues. CDR3 DNA sequence: TGCGCCAGCAGCCAAGGTTCCGGGGCAGATACGCAGTATTTT. This codes for CASSQGSGADTQYF.

V is TRBV7-8 and J is TRBJ1-5; D might be TRBD1 (5 bases). V lost 5 bases and J 9 bases, leaving 20 bases between the germline ends. The CDR3 length is 15 residues. CDR1 SGHVS and CDR2 FQNEAQ come from the germline V gene. CDR3 nucleotide sequence: TGTGCCAGCAGCGACACAGGACATATGAGGAGGCCCCAGCATTTT. Translated: CASSDTGHMRRPQHF.

This rearrangement joins TRBV19 to TRBJ2-7, with D perhaps matching TRBD2 (6 bases). V lost 2 bases, J lost 4 bases, and 12 bases lay in between. This CDR3 is built from 14 residues. CDR1 is LNHDA, CDR2 SQIVND, per germline (reference sequence). The CDR3 region is CASSISGEHYEQYF. CDR3 nucleotides: TGTGCCAGTAGTATATCGGGGGAACATTACGAGCAGTACTTC.

The chain uses TRBV5-1 and TRBJ1-1; D not resolved. Germline CDR1 is SGHRS and CDR2 is YFSETQ. V was trimmed by 2 bases and J by 4 bases, leaving 6 bases between them. The CDR3 length is 12 residues. This CDR3 reads CASSFSGTEAFF. The DNA for the CDR3 is TGCGCCAGCAGCTTTTCGGGCACTGAAGCTTTCTTT.

The table lists this clone with a few counts. This chain uses TRBV2 with TRBJ1-3, with D unresolved. V lost 1 base, J lost 1 base, and 5 bases lay in between. Germline V gene data show CDR1 as SNHLY and CDR2 as FYNNEI. The CDR3 spans 14 residues. The CDR3 sequence is CASSEVLSGNTIYF. CDR3 in DNA: TGTGCCAGCAGTGAAGTACTTTCTGGAAACACCATATATTTT.

This clone was recorded once. Being one base from a much bigger clone, this may be a read error. The chain combines TRBV6-6 with TRBJ1-5, with D perhaps matching TRBD1 (6 bases). The germline gives CDR1 MNHNY, CDR2 SVGAGI (reference sequence). The CDR3 is made up of 16 amino acids. The CDR3 loop reads CASRPFSGASNQSQHF. The CDR3 bases are TGTGCCAGCAGACCCTTTTCAGGGGCTAGCAATCAGTCCCAGCATTTT.

The rearrangement joins TRBV5-1 to TRBJ1-2, with D hard to call. This CDR3 is 18 amino acids long. Germline CDR1 reads SGHRS; CDR2 reads YFSETQ. Trimming cost V 0 bases and J 1 base, with 19 bases left between them. CDR3 region: CASSLAVENHFYNYGYTF. In nucleotides, the CDR3 is TGCGCCAGCAGCTTGGCCGTAGAAAATCATTTTTATAACTATGGCTACACCTTC.

The V call is TRBV6-2 or TRBV6-3, the J call TRBJ2-1, with D perhaps TRBD2 (5 bases). CDR3 length equals 15 residues. Germline V gene data show CDR1 as MNHEY and CDR2 as SVGEGT. The ends were cut back, 5 bases at V and 6 bases at J, with 17 bases in the middle. Here the CDR3 reads CASSGLDRDPNEQFF. The CDR3 DNA follows: TGTGCCAGCAGTGGGCTGGATCGGGATCCCAATGAGCAGTTCTTC.

The V call is TRBV3-1 (or the pseudogene TRBV3-2), the J call TRBJ2-2; D is possibly TRBD2 (6 bases). The CDR3 extends over 14 amino acids. Germline-derived CDR1 and CDR2 are LGHDT and YNNKEL (reference sequence). Trimming pared 4 bases from V and 7 bases from J, leaving 13 bases between. CDR3 nucleotide sequence: TGTGCCAGCAGCCCCCAGACTAGGATCGGGGAGCTGTTTTTT. Residues: CASSPQTRIGELFF.

This chain uses TRBV10-1 with TRBJ2-1, with TRBD2 matching over 8 bases. The junction had 6 bases not matched to a gene; V was cut back by 6 bases and J by 5 bases. CDR3 length equals 14 residues. Looked up from germline, CDR1 is WNHNN and CDR2 is SYGVQD (reference sequence). CDR3 nucleotide sequence: TGCGCCAGCAGCCTTAGCGGGGTTAACAATGAGCAGTTCTTC. Its translation: CASSLSGVNNEQFF.

This chain joins TRBV2 and TRBJ2-7, with 9 positions matching TRBD2. This CDR3 region has 16 residues. Germline CDR1 reads SNHLY; CDR2 reads FYNNEI. Unmatched junction bases numbered 7, after V lost 2 bases and J lost 2 bases. In DNA form, the CDR3 reads TGTGCCAGCAGTGAACTAGCGGGGACGGTTGCCTACGAGCAGTACTTC. Its protein product is CASSELAGTVAYEQYF. Looking up the rest from reference TRBV2 and TRBJ2-7 gives the full variable domain: EPEVTQTPSHQVTQMGQEVILRCVPISNHLYFYWYRQILGQKVEFLVSFYNNEISEKSEIFDDQFSVERPDGSNFTLKIRSTKLEDSAMYFCASSELAGTVAYEQYFGPGTRLTVT.

This chain uses TRBV9 with TRBJ1-4; 7 positions agree with TRBD1. From germline, CDR1 is SGDLS and CDR2 YYNGEE. With V trimmed by 4 bases and J by 4 bases, 10 bases remained unmatched. The CDR3 extends over 16 amino acids. The CDR3 bases are TGTGCCAGCAGCCCCCGAGGGGGACAGATTAATGAAAAACTGTTTTTT. Residues: CASSPRGGQINEKLFF.

This chain connects TRBV27 to TRBJ1-2; possible D gene TRBD1, 6 bases. The CDR3 consists of 13 residues. Trimming took 4 bases from V and 6 from J, leaving 12 bases between them. From germline, CDR1 is MNHEY and CDR2 SMNVEV (reference sequence). The CDR3 DNA reads TGTGCCAGCAGTTCAGGGGACACCCATGGCTACACCTTC. Its translation: CASSSGDTHGYTF.